This T cell receptor beta chain was sequenced in a study of blood T cells in healthy people across ages (dated by TCRdb to 2013 to 2016). Turning to the overall study: In model experiments, template switching captured roughly one uniquely barcoded TCR beta cDNA molecule for every two T cells. Donors of different ages were randomly distributed across sequencing lanes to avoid experimental bias. Using deep sequencing normalized with unique cDNA molecular identifiers, the study measured how TCR beta repertoire diversity changes with age. Two additional independent replicas of 1 million unique cDNA reads from the same blood draw were analyzed for two donors (one aged 18 to 29 and one aged 80 or older). Four age groups were formed from the donors: young (average about 16 years), middle-aged (more than 35), aged (under 70) and long-lived (around 82).

Systemically healthy Caucasian individuals from Russia, 35 to 40 in total and aged roughly 6 to 100 years, were included as donors. Approximately 9.3 milliliters of peripheral blood were drawn from each donor into EDTA-treated Vacutainer tubes. Ficoll-Paque density-gradient centrifugation was used to isolate PBMCs, with at least 6.5 million per sample. Trizol reagent was used to extract total RNA from the PBMCs, yielding at least 5.5 micrograms per sample. For every donor, an aliquot of PBMCs went through flow cytometry to measure the percentages of naive CD45RAhigh/CD27high T cells. The method behind the library was 5' RACE. The instrument was an Illumina HiSeq 2500. A second PCR of about 6 to 11 cycles was performed with a sample-barcoded 5' primer and a J-beta primer mix. Each TCR beta cDNA molecule received a unique molecular identifier from a template-switch 5' adaptor carrying 12 random nucleotides. Each sample yielded at least 2.5 million CDR3-containing paired-end reads. The Mint cDNA synthesis kit, primed by a TRBC-specific oligonucleotide, was used to synthesize first-strand cDNA from all RNA. All cDNA was treated with uracil-DNA glycosylase and then went through a first 18-cycle PCR with the universal primers M1SS and BC2_uni_R. The paper's data handling went like this. For normalization, 1 million high-quality reads were randomly selected from each sample, with every read carrying a distinct molecular identifier. Instead of being binned into consensus sequences, reads with shared molecular identifiers were discarded. MiTCR, with a Q25 quality threshold and the strictest error-elimination algorithm, was used for CDR3 identification, clonotype clustering and error correction. A nonparametric unseen species model using Euler transformation provided a lower-bound estimate of total TCR beta diversity. The public reads were reanalyzed by TCRdb: fastp trimming at Q25, MiXCR alignment, in-frame beta chains only. Entries that share a CDR3 protein sequence are merged under the most common genes and DNA. The V and J calls shown here were made by TCRdb, not taken from the authors' results. Here the sample has about 730,000 distinct CDR3 sequences; about 42% occur a single time. The ten largest clones represent more than 20% of the sample.

This clonotype was observed a few times. The clone's antigen remains unknown. Per-base qualities were not stored, and no clone one base away is much larger. Here is what the overall study found, with its caveats: Donor CMV infection status was unknown, potentially confounding age-related changes in expanded clonotypes. A strong correlation was found between observed TCR beta diversity and the percentage of naive T cells measured by flow cytometry. Total diversity estimates from one million sequenced T cells were considered lower bounds and underestimates. Compared with the aged group, more naive CD4+ T cells, fewer expanded clones and increased TCR diversity were shown by the long-lived group, suggesting age selection. Because profiling used bulk unsorted PBMCs, naive and antigen-experienced compartments could not be compared conclusively. Observed TCR beta diversity per million T cells fell roughly linearly with age, and a significant reduction was already apparent by age around 40.

From a lookup of the germline V gene, CDR1 and CDR2 are MNHEY and SVGEGT. The V and J ends are trimmed by 6 bases and 1 base, leaving 9 bases between them. The CDR3, from cysteine to phenylalanine, totals 13 residues. The only DNA kept is the CDR3, 39 bases in frame from the first base. Recombination linked TRBV6-2 or TRBV6-3 to TRBJ1-1; TRBD1 could be the D gene, as 6 bases match. This clonotype originated in a woman aged 55-75 years in good health. The sample was blood. The DNA is as follows: TGTGCCAGCAGGGAACAGGGGAACACTGAAGCTTTCTTT. It encodes CASREQGNTEAFF.